This paragraph covers one TCR beta chain sequence. Antigen specificity is unknown. Purities in excess of 95% were seen in all sorted populations. The sample is drawn from a study of beta chain features in type 1 diabetes. Study results and limitations: A closer apparent resemblance between naive, central memory and Treg TCRB repertoires was seen in patients than in healthy donors.

The CDR3 consists of 13 residues. The germline V and J ends were trimmed by 3 bases and 3 bases, with 8 bases remaining between them. Germline CDR1 and CDR2: LGHNA and YSLEER. The study reverse transcribed the entire isolated RNA, so it sequenced expressed TCRB transcripts. Measured with immunoSEQ multiplex PCR; TCRdb has only the in-frame clones, and not every one. The table shows tens of thousands of clones, with around a third occurring only once. Sequencing used stem cell memory CD4+ T cells from blood. J is TRBJ2-5 and V is TRBV4-3, with D tentatively TRBD1 (6 bases). This TCR was sampled from a woman between 18 and 29 years old in good health. The CDR3, as DNA: TGCGCCAGCAGCCAGGCAGGGGAAGAGACCCAGTACTTC. This sequence encodes CASSQAGEETQYF.